This TCR beta chain emerged from a study of shared clonotypes between healthy human individuals. This table comes from immunoSEQ multiplex PCR, and its TCRdb copy is limited to in-frame clones, with some not included. The table has under 1,100,000 clones, 70% to 80% seen once; the top ten hold 1.5%. This clone was seen just once. The sequence derives from a man aged 18 to 35 in good health. The sequenced sample consisted of memory CD4+ T cells sorted from blood. Regarding subset: CD45RA-negative fraction.

The CDR3 DNA is TGTGCCAGCAGTTTCACGTTCTCCCGGGACAGGGTGCCCTACGAGCAGTACTTC. It encodes CASSFTFSRDRVPYEQYF. V gene TRBV28 combines with J gene TRBJ2-7; 9 bases match TRBD1. Germline V gene sequence: CDR1 MDHEN, CDR2 SYDVKM. The CDR3 is made up of 18 amino acids. Trimming removed 3 bases from V and 2 bases from J; junction bases left unmatched: 14.